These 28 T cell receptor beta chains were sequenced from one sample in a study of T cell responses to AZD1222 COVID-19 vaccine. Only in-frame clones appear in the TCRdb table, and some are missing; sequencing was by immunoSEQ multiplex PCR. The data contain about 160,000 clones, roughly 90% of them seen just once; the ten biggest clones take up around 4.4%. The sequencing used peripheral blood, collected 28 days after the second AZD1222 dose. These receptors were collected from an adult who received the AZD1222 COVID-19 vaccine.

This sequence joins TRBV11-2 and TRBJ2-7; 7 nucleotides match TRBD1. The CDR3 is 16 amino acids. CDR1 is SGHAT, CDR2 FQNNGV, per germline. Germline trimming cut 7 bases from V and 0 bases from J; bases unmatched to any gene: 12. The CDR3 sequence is CASTTPLQGSSYEQYF. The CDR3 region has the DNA TGTGCCAGCACCACTCCCCTACAGGGGTCCTCCTACGAGCAGTACTTC.

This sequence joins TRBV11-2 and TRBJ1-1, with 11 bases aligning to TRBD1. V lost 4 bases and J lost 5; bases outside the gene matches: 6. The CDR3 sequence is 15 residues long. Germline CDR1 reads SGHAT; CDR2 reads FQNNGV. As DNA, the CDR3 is TGTGCCAGCAGCTCCGGACAGGGGGCGATAACTGAAGCTTTCTTT. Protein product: CASSSGQGAITEAFF. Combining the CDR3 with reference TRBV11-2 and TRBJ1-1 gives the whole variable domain EAGVAQSPRYKIIEKRQSVAFWCNPISGHATLYWYQQILGQGPKLLIQFQNNGVVDDSQLPKDRFSAERLKGVDSTLKIQPAKLEDSAVYLCASSSGQGAITEAFFGQGTRLTVV.

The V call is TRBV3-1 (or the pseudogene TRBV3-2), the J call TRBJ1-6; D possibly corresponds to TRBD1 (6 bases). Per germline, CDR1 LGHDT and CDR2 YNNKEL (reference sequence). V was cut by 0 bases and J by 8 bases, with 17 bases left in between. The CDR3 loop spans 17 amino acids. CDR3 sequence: CASSQDRGGVSHSPLHF. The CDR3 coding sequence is TGTGCCAGCAGCCAAGATCGAGGGGGAGTCAGCCATTCACCCCTCCACTTT.

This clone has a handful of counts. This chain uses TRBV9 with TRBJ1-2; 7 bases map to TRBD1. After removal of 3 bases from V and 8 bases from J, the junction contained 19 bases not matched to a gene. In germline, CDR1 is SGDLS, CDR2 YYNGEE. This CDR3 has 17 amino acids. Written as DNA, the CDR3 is TGTGCCAGCAGCGCAAACAGGGGTGGAAACGAAAAAGGGGGCTACACCTTC. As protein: CASSANRGGNEKGGYTF.

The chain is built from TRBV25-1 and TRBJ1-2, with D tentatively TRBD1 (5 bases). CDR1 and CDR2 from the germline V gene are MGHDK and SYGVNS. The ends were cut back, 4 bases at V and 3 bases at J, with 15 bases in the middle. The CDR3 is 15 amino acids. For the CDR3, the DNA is TGTGCCAGCAGTGGCCCGGTGGGGCACTACTATGGCTACACCTTC. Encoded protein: CASSGPVGHYYGYTF.

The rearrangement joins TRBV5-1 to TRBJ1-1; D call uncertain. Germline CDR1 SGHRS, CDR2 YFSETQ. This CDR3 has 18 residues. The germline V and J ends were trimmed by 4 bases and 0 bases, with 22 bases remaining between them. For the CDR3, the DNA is TGCGCCAGCAGCCTCTGGCTACGTCAGGTGGTTATGAACACTGAAGCTTTCTTT. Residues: CASSLWLRQVVMNTEAFF.

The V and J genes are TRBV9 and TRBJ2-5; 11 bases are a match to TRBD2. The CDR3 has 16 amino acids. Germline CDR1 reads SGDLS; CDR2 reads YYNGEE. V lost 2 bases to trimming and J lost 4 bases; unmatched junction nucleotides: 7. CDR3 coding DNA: TGTGCCAGCAGCGTTTCTAGCGGGGGGTCTGGAGAGACCCAGTACTTC. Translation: CASSVSSGGSGETQYF.

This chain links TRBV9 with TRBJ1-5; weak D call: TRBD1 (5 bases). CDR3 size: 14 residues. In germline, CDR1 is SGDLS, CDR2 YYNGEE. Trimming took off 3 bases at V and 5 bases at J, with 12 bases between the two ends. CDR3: CASSARGVYQPQHF. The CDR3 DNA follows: TGTGCCAGCAGCGCCCGAGGGGTCTATCAGCCCCAGCATTTT.

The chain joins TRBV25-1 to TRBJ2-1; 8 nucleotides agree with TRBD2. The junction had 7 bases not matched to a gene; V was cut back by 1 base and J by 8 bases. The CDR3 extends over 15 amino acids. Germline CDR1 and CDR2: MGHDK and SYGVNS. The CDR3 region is CASSEFGGVSDEQFF. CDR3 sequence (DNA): TGTGCCAGCAGTGAATTCGGGGGGGTATCGGATGAGCAGTTCTTC.

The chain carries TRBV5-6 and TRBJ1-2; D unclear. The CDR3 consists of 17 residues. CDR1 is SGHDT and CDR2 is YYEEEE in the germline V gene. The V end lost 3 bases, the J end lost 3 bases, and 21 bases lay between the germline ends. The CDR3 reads CASSSSPSESYYYGYTF. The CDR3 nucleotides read TGTGCCAGCAGCTCCAGCCCAAGCGAATCATACTACTATGGCTACACCTTC.

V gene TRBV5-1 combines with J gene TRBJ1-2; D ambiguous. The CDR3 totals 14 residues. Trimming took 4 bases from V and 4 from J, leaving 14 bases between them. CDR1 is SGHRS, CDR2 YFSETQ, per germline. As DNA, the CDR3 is TGCGCCAGCAGCGTCGGGGATCCCTCCTATGGCTACACCTTC. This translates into CASSVGDPSYGYTF.

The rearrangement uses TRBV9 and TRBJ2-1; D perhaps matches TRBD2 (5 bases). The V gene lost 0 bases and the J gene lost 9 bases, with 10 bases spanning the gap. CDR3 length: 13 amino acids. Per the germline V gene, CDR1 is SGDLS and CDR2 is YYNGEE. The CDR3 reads CASSVGPGVEQFF. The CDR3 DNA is TGTGCCAGCAGCGTAGGTCCCGGGGTTGAGCAGTTCTTC.

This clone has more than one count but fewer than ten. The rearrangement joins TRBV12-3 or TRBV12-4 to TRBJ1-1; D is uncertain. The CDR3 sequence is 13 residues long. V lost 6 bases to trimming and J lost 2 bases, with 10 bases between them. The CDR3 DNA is TGTGCCAGCAGCCTCCAGGATAACACTGAAGCTTTCTTT. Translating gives CASSLQDNTEAFF.

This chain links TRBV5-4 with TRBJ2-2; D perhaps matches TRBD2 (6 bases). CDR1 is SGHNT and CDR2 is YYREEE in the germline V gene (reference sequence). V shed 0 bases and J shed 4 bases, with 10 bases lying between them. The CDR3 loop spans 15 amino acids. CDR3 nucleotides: TGTGCCAGCAGCTTGGGTCGGGGGAGCACCGGGGAGCTGTTTTTT. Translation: CASSLGRGSTGELFF.

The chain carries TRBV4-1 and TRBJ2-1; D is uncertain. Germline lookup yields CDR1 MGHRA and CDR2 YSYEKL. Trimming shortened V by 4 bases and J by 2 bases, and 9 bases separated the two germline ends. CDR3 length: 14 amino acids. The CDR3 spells CASSPSHTYNEQFF. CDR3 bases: TGCGCCAGCAGCCCGAGCCACACCTACAATGAGCAGTTCTTC.

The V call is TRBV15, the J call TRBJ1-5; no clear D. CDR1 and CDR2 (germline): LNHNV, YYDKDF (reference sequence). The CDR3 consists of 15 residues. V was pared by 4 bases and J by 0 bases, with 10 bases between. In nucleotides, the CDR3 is TGTGCCACCAGCACCTATCCAAGTAGCAATCAGCCCCAGCATTTT. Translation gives CATSTYPSSNQPQHF. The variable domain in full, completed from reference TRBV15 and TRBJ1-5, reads DAMVIQNPRYQVTQFGKPVTLSCSQTLNHNVMYWYQQKSSQAPKLLFHYYDKDFNNEADTPDNFQSRRPNTSFCFLDIRSPGLGDTAMYLCATSTYPSSNQPQHFGDGTRLSIL.

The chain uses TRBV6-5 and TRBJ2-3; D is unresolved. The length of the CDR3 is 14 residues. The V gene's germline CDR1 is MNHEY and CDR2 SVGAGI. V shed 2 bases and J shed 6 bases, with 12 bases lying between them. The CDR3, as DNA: TGTGCCAGCAGTTACGACGACGGGCGGGATACGCAGTATTTT. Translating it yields CASSYDDGRDTQYF.

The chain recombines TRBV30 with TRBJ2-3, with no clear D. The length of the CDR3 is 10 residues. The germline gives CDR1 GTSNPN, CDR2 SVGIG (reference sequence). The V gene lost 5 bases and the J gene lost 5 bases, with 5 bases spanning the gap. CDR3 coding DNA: TGTGCCTGGGAAGGAGATACGCAGTATTTT. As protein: CAWEGDTQYF.

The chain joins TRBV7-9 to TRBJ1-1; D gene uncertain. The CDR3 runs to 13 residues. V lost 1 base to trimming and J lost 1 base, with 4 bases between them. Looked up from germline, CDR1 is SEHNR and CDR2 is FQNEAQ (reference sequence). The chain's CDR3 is CASSLVGNTEAFF. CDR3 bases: TGTGCCAGCAGCTTAGTTGGGAACACTGAAGCTTTCTTT.

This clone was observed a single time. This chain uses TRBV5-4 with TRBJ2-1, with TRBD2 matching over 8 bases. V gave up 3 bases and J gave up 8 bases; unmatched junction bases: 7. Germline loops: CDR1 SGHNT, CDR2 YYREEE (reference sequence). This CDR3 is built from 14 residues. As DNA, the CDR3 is TGTGCCAGCAGCTCTGCGGGGGGCCGGGATGAGCAGTTCTTC. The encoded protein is CASSSAGGRDEQFF. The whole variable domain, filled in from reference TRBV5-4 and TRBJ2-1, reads ETGVTQSPTHLIKTRGQQVTLRCSSQSGHNTVSWYQQALGQGPQFIFQYYREEENGRGNFPPRFSGLQFPNYSSELNVNALELDDSALYLCASSSAGGRDEQFFGPGTRLTVL.

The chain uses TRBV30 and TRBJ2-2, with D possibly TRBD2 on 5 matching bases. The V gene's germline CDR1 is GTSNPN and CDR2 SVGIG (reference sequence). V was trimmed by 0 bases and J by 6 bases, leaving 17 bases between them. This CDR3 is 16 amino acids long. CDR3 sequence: CAWSVLPGVSSGELFF. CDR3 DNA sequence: TGTGCCTGGAGTGTGTTGCCCGGGGTGTCGTCCGGGGAGCTGTTTTTT.

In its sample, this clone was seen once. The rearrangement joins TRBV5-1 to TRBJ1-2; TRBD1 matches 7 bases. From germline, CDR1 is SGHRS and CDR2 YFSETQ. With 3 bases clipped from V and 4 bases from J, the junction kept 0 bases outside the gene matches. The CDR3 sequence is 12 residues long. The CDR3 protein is CASSWDSYGYTF. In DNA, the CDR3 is TGCGCCAGCAGCTGGGACAGCTATGGCTACACCTTC.

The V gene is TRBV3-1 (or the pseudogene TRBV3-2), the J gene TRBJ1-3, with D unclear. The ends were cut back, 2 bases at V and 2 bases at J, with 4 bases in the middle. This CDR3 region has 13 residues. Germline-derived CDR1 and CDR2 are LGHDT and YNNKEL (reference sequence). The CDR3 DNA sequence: TGTGCCAGCAGCCAAATGACTGGAAACACCATATATTTT. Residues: CASSQMTGNTIYF.

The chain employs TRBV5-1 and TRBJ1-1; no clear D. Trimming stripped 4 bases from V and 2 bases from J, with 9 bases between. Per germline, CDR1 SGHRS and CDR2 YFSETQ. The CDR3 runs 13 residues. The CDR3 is CASSAGTNTEAFF. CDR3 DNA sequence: TGCGCCAGCAGCGCCGGAACTAACACTGAAGCTTTCTTT. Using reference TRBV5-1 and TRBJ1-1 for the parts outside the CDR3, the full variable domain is KAGVTQTPRYLIKTRGQQVTLSCSPISGHRSVSWYQQTPGQGLQFLFEYFSETQRNKGNFPGRFSGRQFSNSRSEMNVSTLELGDSALYLCASSAGTNTEAFFGQGTRLTVV.

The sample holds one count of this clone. The CDR3 DNA follows: TGTGCCAGCAGTTTCGGCAGCAACTATGGCTACACCTTC. This codes for CASSFGSNYGYTF. The chain has TRBV12-3 or TRBV12-4 and TRBJ1-2; D gene ambiguous. Trimming removed 3 bases at V and 2 bases at J, with 7 bases between. This CDR3 region has 13 residues.

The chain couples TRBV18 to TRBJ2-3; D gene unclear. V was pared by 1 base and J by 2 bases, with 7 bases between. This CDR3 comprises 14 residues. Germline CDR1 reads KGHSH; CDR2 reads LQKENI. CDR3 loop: CASSPRNPTDTQYF. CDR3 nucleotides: TGTGCCAGCTCACCACGTAATCCCACAGATACGCAGTATTTT.

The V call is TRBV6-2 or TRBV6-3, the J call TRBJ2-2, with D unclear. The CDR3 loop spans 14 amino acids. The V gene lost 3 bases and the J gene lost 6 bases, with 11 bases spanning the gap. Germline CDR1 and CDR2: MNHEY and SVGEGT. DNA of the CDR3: TGTGCCAGCAGTTATTACCGCCTTGCCGGGGAGCTGTTTTTT. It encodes CASSYYRLAGELFF.

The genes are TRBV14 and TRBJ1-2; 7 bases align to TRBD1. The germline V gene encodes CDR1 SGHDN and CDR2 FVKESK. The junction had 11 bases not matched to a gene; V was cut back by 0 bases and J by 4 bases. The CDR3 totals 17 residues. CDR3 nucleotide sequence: TGTGCCAGCAGCCAAGAGAGACGGGAGACAGGGAGCTATGGCTACACCTTC. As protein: CASSQERRETGSYGYTF.